This record looks at one T cell receptor (beta chain) sequence and its context. CDR3 length: 16 amino acids. The germline gives CDR1 MNHGY, CDR2 SVAAGI. V lost 7 bases, J lost 5 bases, and 21 bases lay in between. Original analysis: Amplification with reference gene primers provided the estimates of nucleated cell counts. Profiled with immunoSEQ multiplex PCR; TCRdb holds only in-frame clones, not every one. The V and J calls and clone size come from that table; D and trimming were worked out from the DNA. The sample lists about 380,000 clones; around 92% were seen once. The data stem from a study of blood T cell repertoires in COVID-19. For the study at large: The study drew acute and convalescent COVID-19 samples from the United States, Italy and Spain. The analysed material was cDNA or gDNA that came from T cells, B-cell-depleted T cells, or PBMCs.

The sequencing input was peripheral blood. The J gene is TRBJ2-1, the V gene TRBV6-9; D is perhaps TRBD1 (5 bases). This TCR was recovered from a man in his forties with acute or convalescent COVID-19. The CDR3 sequence is CASTPRQTLMNNEQFF. The CDR3 DNA is TGTGCCAGCACTCCCCGACAGACCCTTATGAACAATGAGCAGTTCTTC.